The 16 T cell receptor beta chains given below trace back to one sample, sequenced in a study of T cells in Graves' hyperthyroidism and ophthalmopathy. RNA transcripts provided the source from which TCR beta CDR3 regions were amplified. The HTBI primer set served for first-round RT-PCR of the TCR CDR3. Using its own MiXCR run on the multiplex PCR reads, TCRdb lists one record per CDR3 protein. The sample yields approximately 740,000 distinct CDR3 sequences, approximately 15% seen once. Sequenced material: blood. These receptors were taken from a woman aged 18 to 35 with Graves' hyperthyroidism.

The sample holds a few counts of this clonotype. The CDR3 sequence: CSAASGRLYGYTF. The CDR3 DNA is TGCAGTGCTGCCTCGGGACGACTCTATGGCTACACCTTC. V and J are TRBV20-1 and TRBJ1-2; a weak D match, TRBD1 (5 bases). Trimming took off 5 bases at V and 4 bases at J, with 14 bases between the two ends. Germline loops: CDR1 DFQATT, CDR2 SNEGSKA (reference sequence). This CDR3 contains 13 residues.

This clonotype has ten or more counts. The rearrangement uses TRBV7-2 and TRBJ2-6; a weak D match, TRBD2 (6 bases). The CDR3 sequence is 17 residues long. V dropped 0 bases and J dropped 0 bases, with 9 bases sitting between them. Germline values: CDR1 SGHTA, CDR2 FQGNSA. The CDR3 is CASSLAAGNSGANVLTF. The CDR3 DNA reads as TGTGCCAGCAGCTTAGCTGCGGGGAACTCTGGGGCCAACGTCCTGACTTTC.

The chain uses TRBV6-2 or TRBV6-3 and TRBJ2-3, with D unresolved. Between the trimmed V and J ends, which lost 7 bases and 0 bases, there was a span of 11 bases. This CDR3 is 14 amino acids long. The germline V gene has CDR1 MNHEY and CDR2 SVGEGT. The CDR3 coding sequence is TGTGCCAGCAAGGGTTCCCTTAGCACAGATACGCAGTATTTT. It specifies CASKGSLSTDTQYF.

This clonotype was seen ten or more times. CDR3 sequence reads: CASSLNLLQGDSPLHF. In DNA form, the CDR3 reads TGTGCCAGCAGTTTAAACCTCTTACAGGGGGATTCACCCCTCCACTTT. The rearrangement uses TRBV28 and TRBJ1-6; TRBD1 agrees at 8 bases. The V gene's germline CDR1 is MDHEN and CDR2 SYDVKM. V dropped 2 bases and J dropped 8; count of bases not matched to a gene: 8. The CDR3 runs to 16 residues.

This clonotype was detected ten times or more. The rearrangement uses TRBV7-2 and TRBJ2-7, with D unresolved. Trimming stripped 2 bases from V and 5 bases from J, with 4 bases between. This CDR3 contains 11 residues. Germline CDR1 is SGHTA and CDR2 is FQGNSA. The DNA for the CDR3 is TGTGCCAGCAGCTTAATGCACGAGCAGTACTTC. Encoded protein: CASSLMHEQYF.

The table lists this clonotype with many counts. The chain joins TRBV7-8 to TRBJ2-7; 7 bases are a match to TRBD2. Germline CDR1 is SGHVS and CDR2 is FQNEAQ. The CDR3 loop spans 13 amino acids. Trimming cost V 5 bases and J 4 bases; bases outside gene matches: 5. The CDR3 spells CASSPRLAYEQYF. As DNA, the CDR3 is TGTGCCAGCAGCCCTAGACTAGCATACGAGCAGTACTTC.

This clonotype was picked up many times. The V gene is TRBV6-2 or TRBV6-3, the J gene TRBJ1-5; D not certain. The germline V gene encodes CDR1 MNHEY and CDR2 SVGEGT. This CDR3 region has 14 residues. Trimming removed 6 bases at V and 4 bases at J, with 13 bases between. The CDR3 DNA is TGTGCCAGCAGAAAGGCTATCATTAATCAGCCCCAGCATTTT. It specifies CASRKAIINQPQHF.

This clonotype was observed at least ten times. The chain couples TRBV7-2 to TRBJ2-1; 15 nucleotides line up with TRBD2. There are 15 residues in the CDR3. Unmatched junction bases numbered 2, after V lost 5 bases and J lost 6 bases. Germline CDR1 reads SGHTA; CDR2 reads FQGNSA. The CDR3 DNA is TGTGCCAGCAGCCCGGGACTAGCGGGAGGCAATGAGCAGTTCTTC. This encodes CASSPGLAGGNEQFF. The full variable domain, with the rest looked up from reference TRBV7-2 and TRBJ2-1, is GAGVSQSPSNKVTEKGKDVELRCDPISGHTALYWYRQSLGQGLEFLIYFQGNSAPDKSGLPSDRFSAERTGGSVSTLTIQRTQQEDSAVYLCASSPGLAGGNEQFFGPGTRLTVL.

This chain connects TRBV5-6 to TRBJ2-2; 7 nucleotides match TRBD1. The CDR3 spans 19 residues. Per germline, CDR1 SGHDT and CDR2 YYEEEE. Trimming removed 0 bases from V and 7 bases from J; junction bases left unmatched: 18. CDR3 region: CASSLGSIHYDRDGGELFF. The CDR3 nucleotides read TGTGCCAGCAGCTTGGGATCCATCCACTACGACAGGGATGGCGGGGAGCTGTTTTTT.

The V call is TRBV19, the J call TRBJ2-7; D gene unclear. CDR1 is LNHDA and CDR2 is SQIVND in the germline V gene (reference sequence). CDR3 length equals 15 residues. V was shortened by 3 bases and J by 2 bases, with 14 bases between the two germline ends. CDR3 amino acids: CASSIVSPGPYEQYF. The CDR3 nucleotides read TGTGCCAGTAGTATCGTTAGCCCGGGCCCCTACGAGCAGTACTTC.

This clonotype has a count of ten or more. V gene TRBV30 combines with J gene TRBJ2-7; D may be TRBD1 (6 bases). Germline V gene lookup returns CDR1 GTSNPN and CDR2 SVGIG (reference sequence). The CDR3 runs to 11 residues. CDR3 sequence: CACTRGYEQYF. CDR3 in DNA: TGTGCTTGTACCAGGGGCTACGAGCAGTACTTC. Filled out from reference TRBV30 and TRBJ2-7, the complete variable domain reads SQTIHQWPATLVQPVGSPLSLECTVEGTSNPNLYWYRQAAGRGLQLLFYSVGIGQISSEVPQNLSASRPQDRQFILSSKKLLLSDSGFYLCACTRGYEQYFGPGTRLTVT.

Many counts were recorded for this clonotype. The V call is TRBV7-8, the J call TRBJ1-5; D gene uncertain. The CDR3 has 17 amino acids. V was shortened by 3 bases and J by 3 bases, with 18 bases between the two germline ends. Germline-derived CDR1 and CDR2 are SGHVS and FQNEAQ. CDR3 residues: CASSLGLAATPNQPQHF. The CDR3 bases are TGTGCCAGCAGCTTGGGCCTGGCAGCAACCCCCAATCAGCCCCAGCATTTT.

This clonotype was counted ten times or more. The chain links TRBV20-1 to TRBJ1-6, with D unclear. This CDR3 spans 12 amino acids. Per germline, CDR1 DFQATT and CDR2 SNEGSKA (reference sequence). V was clipped by 6 bases and J by 10 bases, with 13 bases between them. This CDR3 reads CSAVDSNSPLHF. CDR3 DNA sequence: TGCAGTGCAGTAGACTCAAACTCACCCCTCCACTTT.

The rearrangement links TRBV5-1 to TRBJ1-1, with 8 bases fitting TRBD1. This CDR3 comprises 18 residues. Germline assignment: CDR1 SGHRS and CDR2 YFSETQ. The J segment lost 3 bases and the V segment lost 1 base, leaving 14 bases of the junction unmatched. The CDR3 sequence: CASSLYAVAGGPDTEAFF. The CDR3 DNA reads TGCGCCAGCAGCTTGTATGCAGTCGCAGGGGGCCCTGACACTGAAGCTTTCTTT.

Ten or more counts support this clonotype. This rearrangement joins TRBV11-2 to TRBJ2-1; 9 nucleotides match TRBD2. The CDR3 sequence is 15 residues long. From germline, CDR1 is SGHAT and CDR2 FQNNGV. Trimming at V came to 5 bases and at J to 2 bases, leaving 4 bases not matched to a gene. The CDR3 DNA is TGTGCCAGCAGCCATAGCGGGAGCGCCTACAATGAGCAGTTCTTC. As protein: CASSHSGSAYNEQFF.

A few counts support this clonotype. The CDR3 region is CASSGTGSTQYF. DNA of the CDR3: TGTGCCAGCAGCGGAACAGGGAGTACGCAGTATTTT. The V gene is TRBV11-1, the J gene TRBJ2-3; D perhaps matches TRBD1 (6 bases). Per germline, CDR1 SGHAT and CDR2 FQDESV (reference sequence). This CDR3 is 12 amino acids long. V lost 5 bases and J 8 bases, leaving 11 bases between the germline ends.